This TCR beta chain is drawn from a study of blood T cell repertoires in COVID-19. Overall study: Whether acute or convalescent, the COVID-19 samples came from the United States, Italy and Spain. T cells, B-cell-depleted T cells, or PBMCs provided the cDNA or gDNA that served as material.

Authors' methods: By means of reference gene primer amplification, nucleated cell counts were estimated. Using immunoSEQ multiplex PCR, the repertoire was profiled, and TCRdb retains in-frame clones only, with some absent. The DNA was the basis for D and trimming; V, J and clone size are from that table. The sample holds about 260,000 clones, about 87% seen once. Germline CDR1 and CDR2: KGHSH and LQKENI. The CDR3 covers 14 residues. Trimming took 2 bases from V and 3 from J, leaving 10 bases between them. This TCR came from a man aged 55 to 70 who had recovered from COVID-19. The sequenced material came from peripheral blood. V is TRBV18 and J is TRBJ1-1, with TRBD1 as a possible D gene (6 bases). Here the CDR3 DNA reads TGTGCCAGCTCACCATTGGACAGTGACACTGAAGCTTTCTTT. This gives the protein CASSPLDSDTEAFF.